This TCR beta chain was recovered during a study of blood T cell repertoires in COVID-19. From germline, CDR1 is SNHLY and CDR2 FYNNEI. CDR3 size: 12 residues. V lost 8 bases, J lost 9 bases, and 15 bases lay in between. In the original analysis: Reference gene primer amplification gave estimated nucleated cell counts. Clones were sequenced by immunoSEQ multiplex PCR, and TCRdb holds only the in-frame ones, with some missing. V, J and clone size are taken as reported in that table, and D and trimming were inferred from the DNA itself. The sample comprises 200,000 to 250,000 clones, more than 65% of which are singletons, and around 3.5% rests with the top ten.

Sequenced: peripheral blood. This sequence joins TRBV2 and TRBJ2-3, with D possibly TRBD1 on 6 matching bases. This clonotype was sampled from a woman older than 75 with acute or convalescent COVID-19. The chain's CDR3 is CASQERGTTQYF. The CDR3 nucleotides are TGTGCCAGCCAAGAAAGGGGGACCACGCAGTATTTT.